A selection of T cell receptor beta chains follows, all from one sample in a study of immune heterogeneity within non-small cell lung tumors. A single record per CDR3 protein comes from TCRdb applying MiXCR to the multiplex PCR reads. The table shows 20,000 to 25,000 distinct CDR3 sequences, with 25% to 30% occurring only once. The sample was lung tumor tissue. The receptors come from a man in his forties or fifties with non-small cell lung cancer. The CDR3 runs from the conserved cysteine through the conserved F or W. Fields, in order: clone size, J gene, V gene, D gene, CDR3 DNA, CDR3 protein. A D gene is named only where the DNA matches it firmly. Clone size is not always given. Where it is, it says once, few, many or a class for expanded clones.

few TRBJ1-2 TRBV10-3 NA TGTGCCATCGAGGGGGAGACTAACTATGGCTACACCTTC CAIEGETNYGYTF
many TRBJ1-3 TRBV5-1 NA TGCGCCAGCAGCGAAATAGGGGGAAACACCATATATTTT CASSEIGGNTIYF
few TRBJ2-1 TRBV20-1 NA TGCAGTGCTAGGATAAACAGGGTAGGGGTCAATGAGCAGTTCTTC CSARINRVGVNEQFF
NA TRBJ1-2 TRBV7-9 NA TGTGCCAGCAGCTTAACAGGCCATCGGTGGGCCCCTAACTATGGCTACACCTTC CASSLTGHRWAPNYGYTF
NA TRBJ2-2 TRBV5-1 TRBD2 TGCGCCAGCAGCTTGTACGCGGGAGTAGGAAAAACCGGGGAGCTGTTTTTT CASSLYAGVGKTGELFF
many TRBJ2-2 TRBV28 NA TGTGCCAGCAGTCCCACAGGGACCGGGGAGCTGTTTTTT CASSPTGTGELFF
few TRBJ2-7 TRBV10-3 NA TGTGCCATCAGTGAAAGAAGTTCCGAGCAGTACTTC CAISERSSEQYF
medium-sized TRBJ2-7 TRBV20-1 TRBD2 TGCAGTGCTAGATACGGCTATAGCGGGAGGAAATACGAGCAGTACTTC CSARYGYSGRKYEQYF
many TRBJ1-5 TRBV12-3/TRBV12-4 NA TGTGCCAGCAGTCCCGAGGGGGGGAATCAGCCCCAGCATTTT CASSPEGGNQPQHF
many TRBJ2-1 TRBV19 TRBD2 TGTGCCAGTAAGTCACTAGCGGGAGCTGGCAATGAGCAGTTCTTC CASKSLAGAGNEQFF
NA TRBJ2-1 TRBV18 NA TGTGCCAGCTCACCTAACCTAAGCTACAATGAGCAGTTCTTC CASSPNLSYNEQFF
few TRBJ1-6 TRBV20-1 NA TGCAGTGCCACCAAAGGAAATAATTCACCCCTCCACTTT CSATKGNNSPLHF
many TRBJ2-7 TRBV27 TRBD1 TGTGCCAGCAGCCCACAGGGGAAGGAGTCCTACGAGCAGTACTTC CASSPQGKESYEQYF
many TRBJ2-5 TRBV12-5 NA TGTGCTAGTGCCGCACAGGGACTCAAAGAGACCCAGTACTTC CASAAQGLKETQYF
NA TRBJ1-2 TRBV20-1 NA TGCAGTGCTAGAGCACAAGCCAGGGATGGCTACACCTTC CSARAQARDGYTF
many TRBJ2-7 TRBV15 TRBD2 TGTGCCACCAGCAGCTTCGGGACTAGCGGGTCCTACTACGAGCAGTACTTC CATSSFGTSGSYYEQYF
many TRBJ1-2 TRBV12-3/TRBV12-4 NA TGTGCCAGCAGTTTAGGAACGTTTCGGACCTTC CASSLGTFRTF
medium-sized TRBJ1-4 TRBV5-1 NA TGCGCCAGCAGCCAGCGGGGGGCACAATTGGAAAAACTGTTTTTT CASSQRGAQLEKLFF
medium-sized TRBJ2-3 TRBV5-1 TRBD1 TGCGCCAGCAGCCAAGGGACAGGTTCTGATGATACGCAGTATTTT CASSQGTGSDDTQYF
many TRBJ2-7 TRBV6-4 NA TGTGCCGCGGAGGGAGGTCTGGGGTACGAGCAGTACTTC CAAEGGLGYEQYF
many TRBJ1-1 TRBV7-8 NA TGTGCCAGCAGCTTAGCACGAGACAGGCGGTCTTTCTTT CASSLARDRRSFF
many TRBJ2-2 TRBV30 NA TGTGCCTGGAGTGCAGGGTCGACCACCGGGGAGCTGTTTTTT CAWSAGSTTGELFF
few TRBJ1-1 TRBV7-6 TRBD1 TGTGCCAGCAGCTCTCTCCCGGGACAGGAAGCTTTCTTT CASSSLPGQEAFF
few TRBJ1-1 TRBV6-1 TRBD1 TGTGCCAGCAGGGGACAGGGGCTCACTGAAGCTTTCTTT CASRGQGLTEAFF
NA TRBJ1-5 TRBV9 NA TGTGCCAGCAGCGTAGAAGCAGGGGAGGGTCAGCCCCAGCATTTT CASSVEAGEGQPQHF
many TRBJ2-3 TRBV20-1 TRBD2 TGCAGTGCTAGGGCTAGCGGCAGCACAGATACGCAGTATTTT CSARASGSTDTQYF
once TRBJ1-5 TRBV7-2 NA TGTGCCAGCAGCGGCGAACCTACTTTCTCTGGCCCCCAGCATTTT CASSGEPTFSGPQHF